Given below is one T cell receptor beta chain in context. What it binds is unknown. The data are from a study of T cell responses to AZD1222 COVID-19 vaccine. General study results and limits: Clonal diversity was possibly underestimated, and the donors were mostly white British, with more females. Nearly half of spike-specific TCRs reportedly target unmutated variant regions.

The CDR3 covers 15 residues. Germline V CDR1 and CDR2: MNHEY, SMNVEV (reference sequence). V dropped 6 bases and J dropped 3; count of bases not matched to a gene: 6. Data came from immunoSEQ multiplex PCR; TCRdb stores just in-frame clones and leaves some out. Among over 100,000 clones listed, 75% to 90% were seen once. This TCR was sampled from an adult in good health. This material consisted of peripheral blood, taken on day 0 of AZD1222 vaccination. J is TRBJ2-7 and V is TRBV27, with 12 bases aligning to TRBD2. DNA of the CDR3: TGTGCCAGCAGCACGACTAGCGGGAGAGTCTACGAGCAGTACTTC. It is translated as CASSTTSGRVYEQYF.